What follows is one T cell receptor (beta chain) and its context. How the authors handled the data: Amplification of reference gene primers provided the estimated nucleated cell counts. The method was immunoSEQ multiplex PCR; TCRdb's version includes in-frame clones alone and lacks a portion of them. That table is the source of V, J and clone size, and D and trimming were worked out from the DNA. Among some 240,000 clones listed, over 70% were seen once. The sample comes from a study of blood T cell repertoires in COVID-19. Germline V gene sequence: CDR1 SGHTA, CDR2 FQGNSA. The CDR3 length is 16 residues. V dropped 6 bases and J dropped 5; count of bases not matched to a gene: 11. Enrollees, about 18 to 89 years old, lived in about two dozen US areas. Participants classified as exposed had met a COVID-19 case within 2 weeks before study entry.

The chain links TRBV7-2 to TRBJ1-5; 9 nucleotides line up with TRBD1. This receptor was taken from a woman aged 40 to 50 who had been exposed to COVID-19. The sequenced material came from PBMCs or T cells enriched from blood (not recorded which). The CDR3 loop is CASSSTGGQGYQPQHF. The DNA for the CDR3 is TGTGCCAGCAGTTCAACCGGGGGACAGGGCTATCAGCCCCAGCATTTT.